Below, 13 T cell receptor beta chains from the same sample are listed, as sequenced in a study of CD8 T cells in ankylosing spondylitis. MiXCR, applied by TCRdb to the 5' RACE reads, yields one record per CDR3 protein. The data show 350,000 or so distinct CDR3 sequences, under 15% seen once. The sequenced sample was blood, either unsorted or a sorted T cell fraction (not recorded which). Receptors were obtained from a male donor with ankylosing spondylitis or in good health (not recorded which).

J is TRBJ1-1 and V is TRBV6-4; 7 bases line up with TRBD1. Germline V gene data show CDR1 as MRHNA and CDR2 as SNTAGT. The CDR3 has 16 residues. The trim removed 5 bases at V and 3 bases at J, leaving 12 bases unmatched. The CDR3 loop is CASSLTRGNGYTEAFF. DNA of the CDR3: TGTGCCAGCAGTCTAACCAGGGGGAACGGGTACACTGAAGCTTTCTTT.

Only a few counts were recorded for this clonotype. The chain combines TRBV19 with TRBJ1-1; D gene ambiguous. CDR3 length: 11 amino acids. Between the trimmed V and J ends, which lost 7 bases and 8 bases, there was a span of 11 bases. In germline, CDR1 is LNHDA, CDR2 SQIVND (reference sequence). CDR3: CASMARSEAFF. The CDR3 DNA sequence: TGTGCCAGTATGGCGAGGAGCGAAGCTTTCTTT.

A few counts support this clonotype. The chain has TRBV15 and TRBJ1-2, with unresolved D. The V gene's germline CDR1 is LNHNV and CDR2 YYDKDF (reference sequence). This CDR3 has 16 residues. V was trimmed by 0 bases and J by 0 bases, leaving 11 bases between them. CDR3 bases: TGTGCCACCAGCAGAGATCGAGGACCGTCTAACTATGGCTACACCTTC. It codes for CATSRDRGPSNYGYTF.

This clonotype occurred many times. The V call is TRBV10-3, the J call TRBJ2-1; D unclear. This CDR3 is 12 amino acids long. Looked up from germline, CDR1 is ENHRY and CDR2 is SYGVKD. The V end lost 2 bases, the J end lost 9 bases, and 8 bases lay between the germline ends. The CDR3, as DNA: TGTGCCATCAGTGAGATTAGTCCTGAGCAGTTCTTC. Protein product: CAISEISPEQFF.

This chain joins TRBV20-1 and TRBJ2-3; 11 nucleotides align to TRBD2. The V gene's germline CDR1 is DFQATT and CDR2 SNEGSKA (reference sequence). V lost 6 bases, J lost 6 bases, and 5 bases stayed unmatched. The CDR3 sequence is 13 residues long. The CDR3 region has the DNA TGCAGTGCCTTAGCGGGGGGGTCCGATACGCAGTATTTT. This sequence encodes CSALAGGSDTQYF.

In its sample, this clonotype was seen a few times. V gene TRBV20-1 combines with J gene TRBJ2-1, with 8 bases lining up with TRBD1. Germline trimming cut 5 bases from V and 6 bases from J; bases unmatched to any gene: 3. This CDR3 is 12 amino acids long. Germline CDR1 and CDR2: DFQATT and SNEGSKA (reference sequence). For the CDR3, the DNA is TGCAGTGCTCTTACAGGGGGCAATGAGCAGTTCTTC. This encodes CSALTGGNEQFF.

J is TRBJ2-1 and V is TRBV10-3, with 9 bases lining up with TRBD1. CDR3 size: 13 residues. Germline lookup yields CDR1 ENHRY and CDR2 SYGVKD. V lost 6 bases to trimming and J lost 15 bases; unmatched junction nucleotides: 12. The CDR3 nucleotides read TGTGCCATCAGACAGCCCGCCGGGACAGGGCCGTTCTTC. It translates to CAIRQPAGTGPFF.

This clonotype was recorded many times. The CDR3 loop is CASTLSTGTYEQYF. CDR3 nucleotides: TGTGCCAGCACCTTATCGACAGGTACCTACGAGCAGTACTTC. The chain couples TRBV12-3 or TRBV12-4 to TRBJ2-7; D might be TRBD1 (6 bases). Trimming took off 7 bases at V and 2 bases at J, with 15 bases between the two ends. The CDR3 runs 14 residues.

In its sample, this clonotype was seen a few times. The rearrangement uses TRBV20-1 and TRBJ2-3, with 10 nucleotides matching TRBD2. CDR1 and CDR2 (germline): DFQATT, SNEGSKA (reference sequence). The CDR3 has 13 residues. CDR3 sequence reads: CSLAGGEPDTQYF. The DNA for the CDR3 is TGCAGCTTAGCGGGGGGCGAGCCCGATACGCAGTATTTT.

This chain joins TRBV20-1 and TRBJ1-1; the D gene is possibly TRBD1 (5 bases). The ends were cut back, 1 base at V and 0 bases at J, with 9 bases in the middle. The CDR3 is 14 residues long. Looked up from germline, CDR1 is DFQATT and CDR2 is SNEGSKA (reference sequence). In nucleotides, the CDR3 is TGCAGTGCTAGAGGCGGGGGACTGAACACTGAAGCTTTCTTT. It specifies CSARGGGLNTEAFF.

The chain joins TRBV5-1 to TRBJ1-1; D is unclear. Germline V CDR1 and CDR2: SGHRS, YFSETQ. The CDR3 runs to 14 residues. The V end was cut by 4 bases, the J end by 0 bases, with 10 bases between. CDR3 sequence: CASSPITMNTEAFF. In DNA, the CDR3 is TGCGCCAGCAGCCCAATAACTATGAACACTGAAGCTTTCTTT.

The chain carries TRBV20-1 and TRBJ2-3; TRBD2 matches at 14 bases. The junction had 2 bases not matched to a gene; V was cut back by 2 bases and J by 4 bases. This CDR3 is 15 amino acids long. In germline, CDR1 is DFQATT, CDR2 SNEGSKA (reference sequence). The CDR3 loop reads CSARPGLAGADTQYF. The CDR3 DNA reads as TGCAGTGCTAGACCGGGACTAGCGGGAGCAGATACGCAGTATTTT.

The chain links TRBV7-9 to TRBJ2-2; D unresolved. Trimming took 3 bases from V and 0 from J, leaving 14 bases between them. The V gene's germline CDR1 is SEHNR and CDR2 FQNEAQ (reference sequence). CDR3 length: 17 amino acids. The CDR3 bases are TGTGCCAGCAGCTTTCGGGCCCGACTCGCGAACACCGGGGAGCTGTTTTTT. This encodes CASSFRARLANTGELFF.